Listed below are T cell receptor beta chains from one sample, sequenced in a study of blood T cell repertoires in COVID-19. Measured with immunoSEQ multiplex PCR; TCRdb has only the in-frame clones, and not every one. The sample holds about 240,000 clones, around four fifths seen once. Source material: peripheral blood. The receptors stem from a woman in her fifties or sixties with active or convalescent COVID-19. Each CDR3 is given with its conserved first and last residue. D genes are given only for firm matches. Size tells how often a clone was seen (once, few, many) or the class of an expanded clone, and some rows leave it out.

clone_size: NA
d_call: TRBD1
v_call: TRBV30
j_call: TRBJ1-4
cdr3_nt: TGTGCCTGGAGTGAAGGGACAGGGGGGTATAATGAAAAACTGTTTTTT
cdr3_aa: CAWSEGTGGYNEKLFF

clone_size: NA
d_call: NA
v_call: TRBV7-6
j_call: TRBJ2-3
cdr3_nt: TGTGCCAGCAGCCCAGCTGGAGTCACCACAGATACGCAGTATTTT
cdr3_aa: CASSPAGVTTDTQYF

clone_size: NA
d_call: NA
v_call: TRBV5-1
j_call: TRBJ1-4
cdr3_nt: TGCGCCAGCAGCAGTCCGGGACATGAGGATGAAAAACTGTTTTTT
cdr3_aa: CASSSPGHEDEKLFF

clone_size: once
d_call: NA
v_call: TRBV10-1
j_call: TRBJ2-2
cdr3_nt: TGCGCCAGCAGTTACACCTTTGGGGAGCTGTTTTTT
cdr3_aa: CASSYTFGELFF

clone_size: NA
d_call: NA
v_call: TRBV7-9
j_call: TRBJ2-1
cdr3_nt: TGTGCCAGCTCCCCCTTCAATGAGCAGTTCTTC
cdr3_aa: CASSPFNEQFF

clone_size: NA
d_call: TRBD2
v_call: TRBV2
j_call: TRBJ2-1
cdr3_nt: TGTGCCAGCAGTGAACGGCGGCTAGCGGGGGGGCAGTTCTTC
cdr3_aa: CASSERRLAGGQFF

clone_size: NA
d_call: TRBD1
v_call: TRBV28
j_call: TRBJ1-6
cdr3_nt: TGTGCCAGCAGAGCGCCGGGACAGGGGGCCGGCTCCTATAATTCACCCCTCCACTTT
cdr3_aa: CASRAPGQGAGSYNSPLHF

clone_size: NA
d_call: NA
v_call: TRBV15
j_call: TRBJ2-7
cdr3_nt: TGTGCCACCAGCAGTCAGGGTGGATTGGGCTACGAGCAGTACTTC
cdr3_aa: CATSSQGGLGYEQYF

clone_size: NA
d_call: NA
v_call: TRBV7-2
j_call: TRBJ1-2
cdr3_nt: TGTGCCAGCAGCTTAGGGAGAGGTGCTAACTATGGCTACACCTTC
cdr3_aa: CASSLGRGANYGYTF

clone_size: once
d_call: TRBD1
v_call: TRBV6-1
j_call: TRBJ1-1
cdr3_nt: TGTGCCAGCAGTGATAGGGGACAGGGGAATGCTTTCTTT
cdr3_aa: CASSDRGQGNAFF

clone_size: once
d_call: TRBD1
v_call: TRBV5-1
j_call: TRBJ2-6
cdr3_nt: TGCGCCAGCAGCTCCGGGACAGCGGACTCTGGGGCCAACGTCCTGACTTTC
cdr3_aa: CASSSGTADSGANVLTF

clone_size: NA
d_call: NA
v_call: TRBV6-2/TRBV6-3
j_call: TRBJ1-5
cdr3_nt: TGTGCCAGCAGTTACTCGAGTGGGGGGTATAGCAATCAGCCCCAGCATTTT
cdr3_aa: CASSYSSGGYSNQPQHF

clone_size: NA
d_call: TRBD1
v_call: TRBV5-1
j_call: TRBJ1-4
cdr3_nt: TGCGCCAGCAGCTACGGACAGGGGGAAAAACTGTTTTTT
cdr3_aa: CASSYGQGEKLFF

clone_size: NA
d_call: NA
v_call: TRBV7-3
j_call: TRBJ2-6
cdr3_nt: TGTGCCAGCAGCTCTTCGCAGGACCTGACTTTC
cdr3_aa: CASSSSQDLTF

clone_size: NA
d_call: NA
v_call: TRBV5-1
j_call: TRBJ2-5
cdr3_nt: TGCGCCAGCAACGGGGAAGAGACCCAGTACTTC
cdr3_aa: CASNGEETQYF

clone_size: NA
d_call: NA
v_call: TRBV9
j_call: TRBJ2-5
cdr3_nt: TGTGCCAGCAGCGCTCAGGGGACCCAAGAGACCCAGTACTTC
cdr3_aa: CASSAQGTQETQYF

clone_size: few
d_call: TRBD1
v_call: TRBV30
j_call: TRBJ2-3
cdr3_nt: TGTGCCTCCGGGACAGGGACAGATACGCAGTATTTT
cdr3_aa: CASGTGTDTQYF

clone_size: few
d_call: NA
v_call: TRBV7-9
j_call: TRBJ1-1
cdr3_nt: TGTGCCAGCAGCTTAGCCAGGGTTACTGAAGCTTTCTTT
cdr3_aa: CASSLARVTEAFF

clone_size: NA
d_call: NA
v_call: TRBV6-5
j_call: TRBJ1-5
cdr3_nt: TGTGCCAGCAGTACCACGGGAGGCTACAATCAGCCCCAGCATTTT
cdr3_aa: CASSTTGGYNQPQHF

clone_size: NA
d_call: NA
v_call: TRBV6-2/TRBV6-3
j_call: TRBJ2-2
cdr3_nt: TGTGCCAGCAGTGGTCGGCCGGGGATCACCGGGGAGCTGTTTTTT
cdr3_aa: CASSGRPGITGELFF

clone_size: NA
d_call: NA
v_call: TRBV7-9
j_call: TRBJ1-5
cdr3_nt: TGTGCCAGCAGCTATGACAGTGCGTCCCAGCCCCAGCATTTT
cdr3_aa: CASSYDSASQPQHF

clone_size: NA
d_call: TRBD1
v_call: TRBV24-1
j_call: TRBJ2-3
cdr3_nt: TGTGCCACCAGTGCCCAGACAGGGACAGATACGCAGTATTTT
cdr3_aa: CATSAQTGTDTQYF

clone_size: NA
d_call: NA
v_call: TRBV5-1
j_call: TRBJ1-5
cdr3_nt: TGCGCCAGCAGCCACGGGACTCCCAATCAGCCCCAGCATTTT
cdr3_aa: CASSHGTPNQPQHF

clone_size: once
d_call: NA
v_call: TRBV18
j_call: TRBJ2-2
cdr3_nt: TGTGCCAGCTCACCAGAGACAGTTAACACCGGGGAGCTGTTTTTT
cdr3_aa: CASSPETVNTGELFF

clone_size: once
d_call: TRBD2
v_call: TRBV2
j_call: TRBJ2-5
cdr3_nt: TGTGCCAGCAGGTTCACTAGCGGGACCTGGACCCAGTACTTC
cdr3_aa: CASRFTSGTWTQYF

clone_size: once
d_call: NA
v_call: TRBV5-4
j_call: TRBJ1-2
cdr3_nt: TGTGCCAGCAGCTCTCGAAGAGGAGCTAACTATGGCTACACCTTC
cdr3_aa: CASSSRRGANYGYTF

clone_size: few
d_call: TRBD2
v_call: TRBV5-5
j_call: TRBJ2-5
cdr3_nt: TGTGCCAGCAGCTCAGCGGGGGGGTCAGGGGCCCAGTACTTC
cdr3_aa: CASSSAGGSGAQYF

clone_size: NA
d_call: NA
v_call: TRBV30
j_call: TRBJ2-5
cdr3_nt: TGTGCCTGGAGCTTCCAAGAGACCCAGTACTTC
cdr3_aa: CAWSFQETQYF

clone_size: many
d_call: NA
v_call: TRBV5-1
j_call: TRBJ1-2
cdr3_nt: TGCGCCAGCAGCTTGGGATATGGAGGACCGCGCTATGGCTACACCTTC
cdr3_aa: CASSLGYGGPRYGYTF

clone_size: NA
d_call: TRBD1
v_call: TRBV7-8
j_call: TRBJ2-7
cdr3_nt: TGTGCCAGCAGCAAACGACAGGGATCCGAGCAGTACTTC
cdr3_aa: CASSKRQGSEQYF

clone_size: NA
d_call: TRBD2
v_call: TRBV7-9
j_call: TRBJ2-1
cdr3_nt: TGTGCCAGCAGCTGGGGGGGCAATGAGCAGTTCTTC
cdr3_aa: CASSWGGNEQFF

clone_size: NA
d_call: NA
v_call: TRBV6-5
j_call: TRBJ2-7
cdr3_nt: TGTGCCAGCAGCCGACTAGTGAGGGCCTACGAGCAGTACTTC
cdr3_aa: CASSRLVRAYEQYF

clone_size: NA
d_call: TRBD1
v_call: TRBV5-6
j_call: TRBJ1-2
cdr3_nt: TGTGCCAGCAGCTCTGACAGGGGCCCGTCGCATGGCTACACCTTC
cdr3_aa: CASSSDRGPSHGYTF

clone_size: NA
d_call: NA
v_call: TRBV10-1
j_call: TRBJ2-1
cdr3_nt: TGCGCCAGCAGTGAGGTCCGGGGCTCCTACAATGAGCAGTTCTTC
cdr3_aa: CASSEVRGSYNEQFF

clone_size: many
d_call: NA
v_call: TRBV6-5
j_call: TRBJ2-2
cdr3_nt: TGTGCCAGCAGTTACTCCATGTTGAACACCGGGGAGCTGTTTTTT
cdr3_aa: CASSYSMLNTGELFF

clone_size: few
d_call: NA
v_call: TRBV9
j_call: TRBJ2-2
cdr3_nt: TGTGCCAGCAGCGCGTACAGGGCCACCGGGGAGCTGTTTTTT
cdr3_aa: CASSAYRATGELFF

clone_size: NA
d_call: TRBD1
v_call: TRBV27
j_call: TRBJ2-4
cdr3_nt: TGTGCCAGCAGAGGACAGGGGGCGACCAAAAACATTCAGTACTTC
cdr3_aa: CASRGQGATKNIQYF

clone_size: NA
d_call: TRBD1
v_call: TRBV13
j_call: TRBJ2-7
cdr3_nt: TGTGCCAGCAGACAGACAGGGATCACCTACGAGCAGTACTTC
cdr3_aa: CASRQTGITYEQYF

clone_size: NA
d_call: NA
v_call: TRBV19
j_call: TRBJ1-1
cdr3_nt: TGTGCCAGTAGTCCCCTTGAGGGTGGAACTGAAGCTTTCTTT
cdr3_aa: CASSPLEGGTEAFF

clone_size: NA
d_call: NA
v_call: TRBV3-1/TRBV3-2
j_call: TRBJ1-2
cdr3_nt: TGTGCCAGCAGCCAAGGAGGCACAGGTCCTAACTATGGCTACACCTTC
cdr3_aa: CASSQGGTGPNYGYTF

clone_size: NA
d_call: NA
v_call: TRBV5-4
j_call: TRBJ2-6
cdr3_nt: TGTGCCAGCAGCCCTGATAGCTCTGGGGCCAACGTCCTGACTTTC
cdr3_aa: CASSPDSSGANVLTF

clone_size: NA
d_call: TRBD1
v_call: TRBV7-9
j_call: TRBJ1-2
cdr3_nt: TGTGCCAGCAGCTTTGGACAGGAGGATGGCTACACCTTC
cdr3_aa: CASSFGQEDGYTF

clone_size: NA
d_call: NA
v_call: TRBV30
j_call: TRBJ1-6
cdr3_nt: TGTGCCTGGAGCCCCGGTTCACCCCTCCACTTT
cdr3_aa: CAWSPGSPLHF